This is a list of T cell receptor beta chains from one sample in a study of spatial heterogeneity in lung cancer. TCRdb analysed the 5' RACE reads with MiXCR anew, one entry per CDR3 protein. The sample shows some 15,000 distinct CDR3 sequences, 10% to 11% of them seen only once. The specimen comprised PBMCs, sampled at surgery. All receptors come from a female donor with early-stage non-small cell lung cancer. Each CDR3 is given with its conserved first and last residue. Fields, in order: CDR3 DNA, CDR3 protein, V gene, clone size, J gene, D gene. A D gene is named only where the DNA matches it firmly. Clone size, where shown, is once, few, many, or a class for clones that have expanded.

TGCGCCAGCAGCCAAGATGTAGGGTTACAGACAGATACGCAGTATTTT	CASSQDVGLQTDTQYF	TRBV4-1	-	TRBJ2-3	-
TGCAGTGCTAGACTAGACGGGCGGGGAGCTGAAGCTTTCTTT	CSARLDGRGAEAFF	TRBV20-1	many	TRBJ1-1	-
TGTGCCAGCAGCGCCGGACCCAGCTCTGAAGCTTTCTTT	CASSAGPSSEAFF	TRBV11-3	medium-sized	TRBJ1-1	-
TGTGCCAGCAGTGAAGCCCGTTCCGAGCAGTACTTC	CASSEARSEQYF	TRBV2	many	TRBJ2-7	-
TGTGCCAGCAGCTTATGGGTTGGGACAGGGACGAACACCATATATTTT	CASSLWVGTGTNTIYF	TRBV7-2	many	TRBJ1-3	TRBD1
TGTGCCAGCAGTGAGGCCGGAAAAAATGAAAAACTGTTTTTT	CASSEAGKNEKLFF	TRBV25-1	many	TRBJ1-4	-
TGTGCCAGCAGCCCAGGGGGGGGGCCTACAGATACGCAGTATTTT	CASSPGGGPTDTQYF	TRBV11-3	many	TRBJ2-3	-
TGTGCCAGCAGCTCCTCCGGGACAGGGCATGACGAGCAGTACTTC	CASSSSGTGHDEQYF	TRBV7-2	many	TRBJ2-7	TRBD1
TGTGCCAGCAGTAGCGGGTCAAGCTCCTACAATGAGCAGTTCTTC	CASSSGSSSYNEQFF	TRBV12-3/TRBV12-4	few	TRBJ2-1	-
TGTGCCAGCAGATCCGACAGGGTAGTGACTAGCGGGGAAAATGAGCAGTTCTTC	CASRSDRVVTSGENEQFF	TRBV6-5	many	TRBJ2-1	TRBD2
TGTGCCAGCAGTTTAACACTAGTGAACACTGAAGCTTTCTTT	CASSLTLVNTEAFF	TRBV27	few	TRBJ1-1	-
TGTGCCAGCAGCTTGGGGGGAGCAGATACGCAGTATTTT	CASSLGGADTQYF	TRBV11-2	many	TRBJ2-3	-
TGTGCCAGCAGCTTAGGCGCAACGGCGATCCAAGAGACCCAGTACTTC	CASSLGATAIQETQYF	TRBV7-4	many	TRBJ2-5	-
TGCGCCAGCAGCCGAGGGACAGGGGGAGAAAAACTGTTTTTT	CASSRGTGGEKLFF	TRBV5-1	many	TRBJ1-4	TRBD1
TGCAGTGCTAGACGCACGAACACCGGGGAGCTGTTTTTT	CSARRTNTGELFF	TRBV20-1	-	TRBJ2-2	-
TGTGCCAGCAGTTTAGCTGGGACCGAAAAACTGTTTTTT	CASSLAGTEKLFF	TRBV12-3/TRBV12-4	many	TRBJ1-4	-
TGTGCCACCAGCAGAGCCCCGGGGTGGGCTGGCACAGATACGCAGTATTTT	CATSRAPGWAGTDTQYF	TRBV15	few	TRBJ2-3	-
TGTGCCAGCAGCTTAAATATGCTGGAAGAGACCCAGTACTTC	CASSLNMLEETQYF	TRBV7-9	many	TRBJ2-5	-
TGTGCCAGCAGCCAACGGGGGGTGGAGGGCGGCTACACCTTC	CASSQRGVEGGYTF	TRBV3-1	many	TRBJ1-2	-
TGTGCCAGCAGCCGATTGGGGACAGGCTCTAATGAAAAACTGTTTTTT	CASSRLGTGSNEKLFF	TRBV7-9	many	TRBJ1-4	TRBD1
TGTGCCAGTAGTCCCGGACAGGGGGCGGATACGCAGTATTTT	CASSPGQGADTQYF	TRBV19	many	TRBJ2-3	TRBD1
TGTGCCATCACTAGCGGCCCGACAGATACGCAGTATTTT	CAITSGPTDTQYF	TRBV2	-	TRBJ2-3	TRBD2
TGTGCCAGCAGCGCTGGACTACGGGACGGCACAGATACGCAGTATTTT	CASSAGLRDGTDTQYF	TRBV6-2/TRBV6-3	medium-sized	TRBJ2-3	-
TGCAGTGCTAGAGACCTGACAGGGGGTTACGAGCAGTACTTC	CSARDLTGGYEQYF	TRBV20-1	-	TRBJ2-7	TRBD1
TGCAGCGGGCGTACCACTGAAGCTTTCTTT	CSGRTTEAFF	TRBV29-1	many	TRBJ1-1	-
TGTGCCAGCAGTTATAGAGTAACGCCAGATACGCAGTATTTT	CASSYRVTPDTQYF	TRBV6-5	many	TRBJ2-3	-
TGTGCCAGCAGTGATTTAGTAGTCACCGGGGAGCTGTTTTTT	CASSDLVVTGELFF	TRBV25-1	many	TRBJ2-2	-
TGTGCTAGCAGCTTACTGGGCACAGATACGCAGTATTTT	CASSLLGTDTQYF	TRBV7-7	few	TRBJ2-3	-
TGCAGTGTCGCGCGAGGGAAGACCCAGTACTTC	CSVARGKTQYF	TRBV20-1	many	TRBJ2-5	-
TGTGCCAGCAGCCAAAAACAAGGAGCTGCAACTAATGAAAAACTGTTTTTT	CASSQKQGAATNEKLFF	TRBV4-2	many	TRBJ1-4	-
TGCAGCGCGACTAGCGGGGGGGCCGATACGCAGTATTTT	CSATSGGADTQYF	TRBV20-1	many	TRBJ2-3	TRBD2
TGCAGTGCCGCCGGGACAGGGGGCCGTGGAAACACCATATATTTT	CSAAGTGGRGNTIYF	TRBV20-1	many	TRBJ1-3	TRBD1
TGTGCCAGCATCCAAGGTCGGACAGGGTCCTATGGCTACACCTTC	CASIQGRTGSYGYTF	TRBV4-2	-	TRBJ1-2	TRBD1
TGCAGCGTGGAGCGGGAGGGGGGCTACGAGCAGTACTTC	CSVEREGGYEQYF	TRBV29-1	-	TRBJ2-7	TRBD2
TGTGCCAGCAGCTTATCAGCGGGGAGTTGGGAGACCCAGTACTTC	CASSLSAGSWETQYF	TRBV7-2	many	TRBJ2-5	TRBD2
TGTGCCAGCAGCCAGACCATCCGGGGGGAGAGAGAGACCCAGTACTTC	CASSQTIRGERETQYF	TRBV11-3	many	TRBJ2-5	TRBD2
TGTGCCAGCAGCCTCCTTCCGGGACAGATGAACTATGGCTACACCTTC	CASSLLPGQMNYGYTF	TRBV5-5	many	TRBJ1-2	TRBD1
TGCAGCGTCCGATTAGATACGCAGTATTTT	CSVRLDTQYF	TRBV29-1	-	TRBJ2-3	-
TGTGCCTGGGAGCGCACTGAAGCTTTCTTT	CAWERTEAFF	TRBV30	many	TRBJ1-1	-
TGTGCCAGCAGCGAGCGGGGGGGCCTCGGGGAGACCCAGTACTTC	CASSERGGLGETQYF	TRBV5-6	-	TRBJ2-5	TRBD2
TGCAGCGTTAGACAGGTCTATGGCTACACCTTC	CSVRQVYGYTF	TRBV29-1	many	TRBJ1-2	-
TGTGCCAGCTCACTCGGGACAGCCCAAGAGACCCAGTACTTC	CASSLGTAQETQYF	TRBV18	many	TRBJ2-5	TRBD1
TGTGCCAGCCGCCGGGAGGGTGACACCGGGGAGCTGTTTTTT	CASRREGDTGELFF	TRBV6-5	medium-sized	TRBJ2-2	TRBD2
TGTGCCAGCAGCTCACAGGGTGTATCGGCCTACGAGCAGTACTTC	CASSSQGVSAYEQYF	TRBV7-2	medium-sized	TRBJ2-7	-
TGTGCCAGCAGCCCTCCCCCGGGCAACAATGAGCAGTTCTTC	CASSPPPGNNEQFF	TRBV9	many	TRBJ2-1	-
TGTGCCAGCAGCTCCTCGTACAGGCAGTTCTTC	CASSSSYRQFF	TRBV11-2	many	TRBJ2-1	-
TGTGCCAGCAGGGCGAACAGCCAATATAGCAATCAGCCCCAGCATTTT	CASRANSQYSNQPQHF	TRBV6-6	-	TRBJ1-5	-
TGTGCCAGCAGCCCAGAAACAGATACGCAGTATTTT	CASSPETDTQYF	TRBV7-9	medium-sized	TRBJ2-3	-
TGTGCCAGCTCGCCCGGTTCATCGGGAGCTTTCTTT	CASSPGSSGAFF	TRBV18	many	TRBJ1-1	-
TGTGCCAGCAGCTACGCCTCCGGGACAGGGTTCCACGAGCAGTACTTC	CASSYASGTGFHEQYF	TRBV13	many	TRBJ2-7	TRBD1
TGTGCCAGCAGTCAACCCAATGGAGGCAACACTGAAGCTTTCTTT	CASSQPNGGNTEAFF	TRBV3-1	many	TRBJ1-1	-
TGTGCTAGCAGCTCACACCGGGCCATTTACAATGAGCAGTTCTTC	CASSSHRAIYNEQFF	TRBV7-7	many	TRBJ2-1	-
TGTGCCAGCAGTTTGCATTCTAGCGGGGTATACAATGAGCAGTTCTTC	CASSLHSSGVYNEQFF	TRBV6-2/TRBV6-3	medium-sized	TRBJ2-1	TRBD2
TGTGCCAGCAGCCAAGGCCGGCTAGCGGGGGGGATTTCCTACAATGAGCAGTTCTTC	CASSQGRLAGGISYNEQFF	TRBV4-2	many	TRBJ2-1	TRBD2
TGTGCCAGCAGCCAAGTAGGGACAAGAAGGGAGACCCAGTACTTC	CASSQVGTRRETQYF	TRBV14	-	TRBJ2-5	-